This TCR beta chain stems from a study of blood T cell repertoires in COVID-19. The V and J ends lost 0 bases and 9 bases, in that order; junction bases with no gene match: 5. Germline loops: CDR1 LGHDT, CDR2 YNNKEL (reference sequence). CDR3 length: 15 amino acids. Data came from immunoSEQ multiplex PCR; TCRdb stores just in-frame clones and leaves some out. The table records about 64,000 clones, 70% to 90% of them present only once. Source material: peripheral blood. The TCR comes from a man in his 70s with acute or convalescent COVID-19. The V call is TRBV3-1 (or the pseudogene TRBV3-2), the J call TRBJ1-6, with 7 bases fitting TRBD1. Written as DNA, the CDR3 is TGTGCCAGCAGCCAAGAATCAGGGGGAGGTTCACCCCTCCACTTT. Residues: CASSQESGGGSPLHF.